Below, 2 T cell receptor beta chains from the same sample are listed, as sequenced in a study of beta chain features in type 1 diabetes. Expressed TCRB transcripts were sequenced after all isolated RNA was converted to cDNA. Some clones are missing from TCRdb's copy, which holds only in-frame ones; the method was immunoSEQ multiplex PCR. The sample holds about 150,000 clones, 10% seen once. General study points: TCRB CDR3s from Type 1 diabetes patients were moderately but significantly shorter in all four CD4+ subsets.

For these TCRs, the target antigens are not known. The material sequenced was central memory CD4+ T cells from blood. The receptors come from a man between 25 and 39 years old with type 1 diabetes.

J is TRBJ2-3 and V is TRBV5-4; 9 bases agree with TRBD2. This CDR3 has 16 amino acids. Unmatched junction bases numbered 6, after V lost 3 bases and J lost 1 base. The germline gives CDR1 SGHNT, CDR2 YYREEE (reference sequence). CDR3 protein: CASSYASGTGTDTQYF. The DNA for the CDR3 is TGTGCCAGCAGCTACGCTAGCGGGACGGGCACAGATACGCAGTATTTT.

The chain has TRBV7-2 and TRBJ2-2; a weak D match, TRBD1 (6 bases). Germline CDR1 and CDR2: SGHTA and FQGNSA. CDR3 length: 14 residues. Trimming took 4 bases from V and 4 from J, leaving 10 bases between them. This CDR3 reads CASSSTGSTGELFF. The CDR3 DNA sequence: TGTGCCAGCAGCTCCACAGGGAGCACCGGGGAGCTGTTTTTT.